These T cell receptor beta chains were read from a single sample in a study of cytomegalovirus exposure and HLA in healthy donors. TCRdb's copy holds only in-frame clones and misses some; the assay was immunoSEQ multiplex PCR. This repertoire comprises tens of thousands of clones; its ten largest clones make up under 2.5%. The sequenced sample consisted of PBMCs. Receptors were obtained from a woman aged 40 to 50 in good health and CMV-seronegative. Both conserved end residues are part of each CDR3.

length,J,V,CDR3
15,TRBJ2-3,TRBV6-1,CASSRLAGQRDKQYF
15,TRBJ2-1,TRBV7-3,CASSLQAGGPNEQFF
13,NA,TRBV5-1,CASSFSTSYEQYF
13,TRBJ2-7,TRBV2,CASTESLYYEQYF
11,TRBJ2-5,TRBV28,CASSRGETQYF
14,TRBJ2-7,TRBV19,CASRTSGSSYEQYF
13,TRBJ1-1,TRBV2,CASSPGLQGSAFF
17,TRBJ2-2,TRBV4-1,CASSRTTSGSTTGELFF
13,TRBJ2-5,TRBV10-3,CAISAGQDETQYF
16,TRBJ1-2,TRBV5-6,CASSRDRGRVSNGYTF
14,TRBJ2-1,TRBV29-1,CSVQVSGGAYEQFF
14,TRBJ2-7,TRBV18,CASSPLADPYEQYF
13,TRBJ1-6,TRBV19,CASSIGQGPPLHF
16,TRBJ1-2,TRBV10-3,CAISDRDRGANYGYTF
14,TRBJ2-7,TRBV25-1,CASSETSGKYEQYF
16,TRBJ2-1,TRBV2,CASSEARGKADNEQFF
13,TRBJ2-7,TRBV5-1,CASSPRGFYEQYF
15,TRBJ1-1,TRBV4-3,CASSQSFRGVDRAFF
17,TRBJ2-3,TRBV5-1,CASSLGLDRGRADTQYF
14,TRBJ1-1,TRBV18,CASSQDRAGTEAFF
16,TRBJ2-7,TRBV5-6,CASSWGGGRESYEQYF
16,TRBJ2-3,TRBV27,CASRPTGLPYTDTQYF
19,TRBJ2-5,TRBV30,CAWSAGDVAGEPAKETQYF
16,TRBJ2-1,TRBV5-1,CASSSGTGANLYEQFF
12,TRBJ1-1,TRBV6-1,CASSRGEAEAFF
14,TRBJ1-2,TRBV27,CASSRQGMGYGYTF
12,TRBJ1-5,TRBV7-2,CASSVQGQPQHF
14,TRBJ1-2,TRBV7-6,CASSQITGGGGYTF
13,TRBJ2-7,TRBV7-3,CASSLGPRNEQYF
15,TRBJ1-1,TRBV7-9,CASNLAGGFSTEAFF
14,TRBJ2-7,TRBV5-1,CASEGGTGAEEQYF
16,TRBJ2-5,TRBV6-5,CASSYGGQGGWETQYF
14,TRBJ2-1,TRBV30,CAWSVMSGYNEQFF
13,TRBJ2-1,TRBV19,CASSPGQGTKQFF
13,TRBJ1-2,TRBV7-9,CASSLAEGAGYTF
18,TRBJ2-1,TRBV7-9,CASSLGLGGGPSYNEQFF
16,TRBJ2-1,TRBV29-1,CSVEDHGGSSDNEQFF
17,TRBJ1-6,TRBV12-5,CASGVGQGSSYNSPLHF
13,TRBJ2-1,TRBV9,CASSASPEREQFF
14,TRBJ2-5,TRBV5-4,CASSLAAGQETQYF
12,TRBJ1-1,TRBV25-1,CASSGYSGEAFF
14,TRBJ1-2,TRBV19,CASRRDRGNYGYTF
15,TRBJ2-5,TRBV19,CASSISRTGQETQYF
15,TRBJ1-4,TRBV9,CASSVGDRGGEKLFF
14,TRBJ2-7,TRBV4-2,CASSQDRVAREQYF
14,TRBJ1-2,TRBV19,CASSNRGNDYGYTF
15,TRBJ2-7,TRBV6-1,CASRIGQVASYEQYF
13,TRBJ2-4,TRBV7-2,CASSFGANYIQYF
17,TRBJ2-7,TRBV11-1,CASSLFGSQRSPYEQYF
16,TRBJ2-1,TRBV29-1,CSAPGQGGLGDNEQFF
18,TRBJ2-1,TRBV6-1,CASSDAVSSGSSDNEQFF
15,TRBJ2-3,TRBV11-3,CASGLDFGSGDTQYF
15,TRBJ2-5,TRBV6-1,CASSEGGGHRETQYF
15,TRBJ2-3,TRBV6-4,CASSFTQRGPDKQYF